This T cell receptor beta chain was identified during a study of cytomegalovirus exposure and HLA in healthy donors. Findings and caveats of the study: Per published accounts, TCR beta sequences correctly predicted the HLA-A and HLA-B alleles of most subjects. Earlier analysis looked at TCR beta V segments, and most were productive about 87% or about 30% of the time.

This clone was recorded a few times. Its antigen is unidentified. This PCR relied on a set of 60 Vbeta primers and 13 Jbeta primers. Sequenced by immunoSEQ multiplex PCR; TCRdb stores in-frame clones only, minus some. The sample holds about 100,000 clones; approximately 75% are singletons and the top ten take 2.5% to 3%. V shed 1 base, J shed 6 bases, and the junction held 6 bases outside the gene matches. The CDR3 is made up of 15 amino acids. CDR1 is LNHNV, CDR2 YYDKDF, per germline (reference sequence). The source of this sequence is a female donor in good health and CMV-seropositive. The J gene is TRBJ2-5, the V gene TRBV15; 9 bases align to TRBD1. Material for sequencing was PBMCs. The DNA for the CDR3 is TGTGCCACCAGCAGAGGACAGGGGGATGGGAAGACCCAGTACTTC. It specifies CATSRGQGDGKTQYF.